This T cell receptor (beta chain) was captured in a study of regulatory T cells in long-lasting Graves disease. Study-level findings and limits: TCR diversity in persistent Graves' patients was below that of newly diagnosed ones. When disease was persistent, TRBV28, TRBJ1-2 and TRBJ2-5 were the favored segments.

This clonotype was observed at least ten times. Its antigen is not identified. Compared with germline, one end of the junction differs, possibly owing to a read error. Time point in this sample: newly diagnosed GD, antithyroid drugs for less than 3 months. PBMC RNA was the source of the TCR library. Germline-derived CDR1 and CDR2 are SGHTA and FQGNSA. This CDR3 is 16 amino acids long. CDR3-region Arm-PCR and iRepertoire HTBI primers produced the TCR beta libraries. The authors' processing: Spanning all samples, the identified segments comprised about 62 TRBV and fewer than 15 TRBJ. TCRdb reprocessed the multiplex PCR reads via MiXCR and lists one record per CDR3 protein. The V and J calls follow TCRdb's processing rather than the paper's. The sample records about 400,000 distinct CDR3 sequences, approximately 16% being singletons. The data also belong to a second study, concerning T cells in Graves' hyperthyroidism and ophthalmopathy. That paper notes: Blood also contained most expanded thyroid clonotypes above 0.001.

The chain joins TRBV7-2 to TRBJ2-1, with 13 bases matching TRBD2. The receptor comes from a woman aged 40 to 55 with Graves disease. The sample consisted of peripheral blood mononuclear cells (PBMCs), taken at new diagnosis, from a patient treated with antithyroid drugs. CDR3 DNA: TGTGCCAGCAGCCCGGACCGACTAGCGGGAGGCCCATCGGTGTCCTTC. Translation gives CASSPDRLAGGPSVSF.